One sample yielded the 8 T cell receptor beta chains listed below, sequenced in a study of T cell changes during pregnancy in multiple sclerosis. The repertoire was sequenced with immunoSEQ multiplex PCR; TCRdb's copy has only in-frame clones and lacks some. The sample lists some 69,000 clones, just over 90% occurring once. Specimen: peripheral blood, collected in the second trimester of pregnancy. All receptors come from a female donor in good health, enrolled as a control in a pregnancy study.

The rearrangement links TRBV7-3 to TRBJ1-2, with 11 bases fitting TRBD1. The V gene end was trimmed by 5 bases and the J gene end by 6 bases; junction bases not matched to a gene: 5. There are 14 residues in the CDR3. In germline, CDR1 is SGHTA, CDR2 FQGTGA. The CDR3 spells CASSRGQGAHGYTF. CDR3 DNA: TGTGCCAGCAGCCGCGGACAGGGGGCGCATGGCTACACCTTC.

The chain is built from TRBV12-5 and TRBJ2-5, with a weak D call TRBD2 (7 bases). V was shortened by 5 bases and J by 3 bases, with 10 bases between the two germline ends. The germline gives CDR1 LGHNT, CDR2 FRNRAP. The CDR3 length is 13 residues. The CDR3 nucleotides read TGTGCTAGTGGTGGGAGGGGGAAAGAGACCCAGTACTTC. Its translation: CASGGRGKETQYF.

As DNA, the CDR3 is TGTGCCAGCAGTTGGGACAGCTCCTACGAGCAGTACTTC. Protein sequence: CASSWDSSYEQYF. V usage is TRBV28 and J usage is TRBJ2-5, with 7 bases identical to TRBD1. The J call may be wrong; the DNA end is better matched by TRBJ2-7. Germline assignment: CDR1 MDHEN and CDR2 SYDVKM. CDR3 length equals 13 residues.

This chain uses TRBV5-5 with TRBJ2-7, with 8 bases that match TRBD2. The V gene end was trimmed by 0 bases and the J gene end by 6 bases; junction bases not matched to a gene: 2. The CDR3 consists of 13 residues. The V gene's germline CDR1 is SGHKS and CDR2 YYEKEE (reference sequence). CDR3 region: CASSLAGRVEQYF. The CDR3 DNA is TGTGCCAGCAGCTTGGCCGGGAGGGTCGAGCAGTACTTC. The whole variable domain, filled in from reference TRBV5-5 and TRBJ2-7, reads DAGVTQSPTHLIKTRGQQVTLRCSPISGHKSVSWYQQVLGQGPQFIFQYYEKEERGRGNFPDRFSARQFPNYSSELNVNALLLGDSALYLCASSLAGRVEQYFGPGTRLTVT.

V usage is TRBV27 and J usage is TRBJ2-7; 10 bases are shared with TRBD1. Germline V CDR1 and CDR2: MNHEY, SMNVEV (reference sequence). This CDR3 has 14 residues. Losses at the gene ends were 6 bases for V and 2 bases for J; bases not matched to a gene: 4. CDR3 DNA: TGTGCCAGCAGCTTAGGGACAGGGGCCTACGAGCAGTACTTC. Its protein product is CASSLGTGAYEQYF.

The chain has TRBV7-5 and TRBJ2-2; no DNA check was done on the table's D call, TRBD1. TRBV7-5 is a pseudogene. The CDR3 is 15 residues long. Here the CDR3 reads CARSPDRGNTGELFF. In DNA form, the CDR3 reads TGTGCCAGAAGCCCCGACAGGGGGAACACCGGGGAGCTGTTTTTT.

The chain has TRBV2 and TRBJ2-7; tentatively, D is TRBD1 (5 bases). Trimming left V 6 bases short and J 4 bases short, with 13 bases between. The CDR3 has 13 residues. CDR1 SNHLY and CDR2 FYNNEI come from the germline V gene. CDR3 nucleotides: TGTGCCAGCAGGGATAGGACACAATACGAGCAGTACTTC. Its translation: CASRDRTQYEQYF.

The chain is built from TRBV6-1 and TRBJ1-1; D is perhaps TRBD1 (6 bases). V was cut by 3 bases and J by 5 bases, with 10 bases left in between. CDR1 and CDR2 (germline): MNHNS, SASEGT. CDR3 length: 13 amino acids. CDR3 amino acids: CASSDRGRTEAFF. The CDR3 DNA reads TGTGCCAGCAGTGACAGGGGTCGGACTGAAGCTTTCTTT.